A selection of T cell receptor beta chains follows, all from one sample in a study of identical twins' blood T cells. TCRdb reprocessed the 5' RACE reads via MiXCR and lists one record per CDR3 protein. The sample contains about 370,000 distinct CDR3 sequences, roughly 28% of which appear only once. The sample was PBMCs. The receptors here all came from a woman aged 18 to 55 in good health. Both conserved end residues are part of each CDR3. The order of the fields is V gene, CDR3 length, J gene, CDR3 protein.

TRBV2	12	TRBJ1-3	CASSEAGNTIYF
TRBV5-1	16	TRBJ1-1	CASTLLRWTVGTEAFF
TRBV18	15	TRBJ2-7	CASSLSGTRGVEQYF
TRBV5-6	19	TRBJ1-2	CASSPQFFGSGSLVYGYTF
TRBV2	11	TRBJ1-4	CASSAREKLFF
TRBV6-5	13	TRBJ1-1	CASSYSDSRAAFF
TRBV29-1	11	TRBJ1-4	CSAGVNEKLFF
TRBV20-1	13	TRBJ1-2	CSAAPGAGWGYTF
TRBV20-1	14	TRBJ1-2	CSAPQQGIARGYTF
TRBV3-1	14	TRBJ2-7	CASSLLSGTYEQYF
TRBV12-3/TRBV12-4	15	TRBJ2-1	CASSLASGRVYEQFF
TRBV19	14	TRBJ1-1	CASTPDRVNTEAFF
TRBV19	14	TRBJ1-2	CASSIVTGDYGYTF
TRBV3-1	17	TRBJ2-7	CASSRTASSQRSYEQYF
TRBV7-2	18	TRBJ2-3	CASSFGGRVLSSTDTQYF
TRBV2	13	TRBJ2-3	CASNQGRGDTQYF
TRBV7-6	17	TRBJ1-2	CASSPGPKGKANYGYTF
TRBV12-3/TRBV12-4	14	TRBJ1-5	CASSLRKSVQPQHF
TRBV9	13	TRBJ1-2	CASSAQGFYGYTF
TRBV20-1	15	TRBJ2-7	CSASGGGATTYEQYF
TRBV10-3	13	TRBJ1-2	CATREGFNYGYTF
TRBV7-8	15	TRBJ1-5	CASSPNTGNNQPQHF
TRBV24-1	16	TRBJ2-7	CATSDGAGGPFNEQYF
TRBV7-9	14	TRBJ1-1	CASTTGRMDTEAFF
TRBV20-1	15	TRBJ1-5	CSAREGRRSNQPQHF
TRBV6-1	13	TRBJ1-1	CASSAGTNGPAFF
TRBV14	16	TRBJ1-1	CASSQDVAGIGTEAFF
TRBV27	16	TRBJ2-1	CASKSTPDYSYNEQFF
TRBV6-9	16	TRBJ2-3	CASRHHGTPHADTQYF
TRBV6-6	17	TRBJ1-4	CASSYGGGPHTNEKLFF
TRBV13	15	TRBJ1-4	CASSGGFATNEKLFF
TRBV20-1	12	TRBJ2-3	CSANKGGSTQYF
TRBV9	14	TRBJ1-2	CASSSGDRAEGYTF
TRBV6-6	13	TRBJ1-2	CASSYDRPYGYTF
TRBV10-3	11	TRBJ2-3	CAMGPTDTQYF
TRBV25-1	15	TRBJ1-2	CASSEYGGLLDGYTF
TRBV19	17	TRBJ1-5	CASSTGQEVYRNQPQHF
TRBV12-3/TRBV12-4	16	TRBJ1-6	CASSFSLGPDNSPLHF
TRBV2	12	TRBJ2-3	CASKAVGDTHYF
TRBV5-1	17	TRBJ1-1	CASSLARSTEPNTEAFF
TRBV11-2	13	TRBJ1-2	CASSPRAAKGYTF
TRBV20-1	14	TRBJ2-3	CSARSRGGQDTQYF
TRBV27	12	TRBJ1-4	CASSGLNEKLFF
TRBV21-1	17	TRBJ1-6	CASSKAIASSYNSPLHF